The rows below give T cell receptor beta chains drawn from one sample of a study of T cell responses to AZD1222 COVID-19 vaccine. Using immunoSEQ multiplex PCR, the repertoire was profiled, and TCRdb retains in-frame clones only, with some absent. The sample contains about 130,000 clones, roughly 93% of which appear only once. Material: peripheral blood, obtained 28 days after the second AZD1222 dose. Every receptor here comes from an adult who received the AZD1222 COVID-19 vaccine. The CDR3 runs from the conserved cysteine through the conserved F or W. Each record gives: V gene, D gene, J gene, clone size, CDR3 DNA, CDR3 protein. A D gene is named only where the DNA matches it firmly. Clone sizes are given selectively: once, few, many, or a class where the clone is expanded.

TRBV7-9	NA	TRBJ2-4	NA	TGTGCCAGCAGCCGTACCAGGAGACTAGCCAAAAACATTCAGTACTTC	CASSRTRRLAKNIQYF
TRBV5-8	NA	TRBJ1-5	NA	TGTGCCAGCAGCTTGATGAAGGGTGTCCAGCCCCAGCATTTT	CASSLMKGVQPQHF
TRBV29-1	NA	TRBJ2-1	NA	TGCAGCGTCCGCCAGGACTACAATGAGCAGTTCTTC	CSVRQDYNEQFF
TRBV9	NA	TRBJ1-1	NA	TGTGCCAGCAGCGCTCGTGGGTGGGGAGGTACTGAAGCTTTCTTT	CASSARGWGGTEAFF
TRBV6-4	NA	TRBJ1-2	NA	TGTGCCAGCAGAACTACAGGGATTCGCAAGGATAACTATGGCTACACCTTC	CASRTTGIRKDNYGYTF
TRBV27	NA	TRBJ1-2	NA	TGTGCCAGCAGTCGACGGGCAGCATCAAGCTCTCTCTACTATGGCTACACCTTC	CASSRRAASSSLYYGYTF
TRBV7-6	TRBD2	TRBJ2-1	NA	TGTGCCAGCAGTCCTGCGGGGACCCCCCGGGGGGTTGAGCAGTTCTTC	CASSPAGTPRGVEQFF
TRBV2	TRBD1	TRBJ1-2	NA	TGTGCCAGCAGCCTGACAGGGGCCTATGGCTACACCTTC	CASSLTGAYGYTF
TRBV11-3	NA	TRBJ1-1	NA	TGTGCCAGCAGCTGCCGACTAGGGACAAGAACCATTGATGAAGCTTTCTTT	CASSCRLGTRTIDEAFF
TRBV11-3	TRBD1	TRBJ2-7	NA	TGTGCCAGCAGCTCCCGGGGACAGGGTTCCTACGAGCAGTACTTC	CASSSRGQGSYEQYF
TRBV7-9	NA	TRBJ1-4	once	TGTGCCAGCAGCTTAGCCGCAACTAATGAAAAACTGTTTTTT	CASSLAATNEKLFF
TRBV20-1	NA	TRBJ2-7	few	TGCAGTGCCGACGGACCCCTTGGGCAGTACTTC	CSADGPLGQYF
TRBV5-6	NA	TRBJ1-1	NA	TGTGCCAGCAGCTTGTATAGGGAAGCTTTCTTT	CASSLYREAFF
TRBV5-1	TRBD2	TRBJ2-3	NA	TGCGCCAGCAGCCTTAAGCTAGCGGGAGCTCTGGCAGATACGCAGTATTTT	CASSLKLAGALADTQYF
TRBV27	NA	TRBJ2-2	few	TGTGCCAGCAGCGGGAATCGGAACACCGGGGAGCTGTTTTTT	CASSGNRNTGELFF
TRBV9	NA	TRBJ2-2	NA	TGTGCCAGCAGCGTAGCCGGGGGCGAGAACACCGGGGAGCTGTTTTTT	CASSVAGGENTGELFF
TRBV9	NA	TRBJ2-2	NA	TGTGCCAGCAGCCCCCACGGTACCGGGGAGCTGTTTTTT	CASSPHGTGELFF
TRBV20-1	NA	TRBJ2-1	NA	TGCAGTGCTAGTTCTGGGCACCGCGGTGAGCAGTTCTTC	CSASSGHRGEQFF
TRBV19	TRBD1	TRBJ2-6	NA	TGTGCCACCTCCTGGACAGGGGGCCGCAACGTCCTGACTTTC	CATSWTGGRNVLTF
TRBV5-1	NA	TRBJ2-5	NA	TGCGCCAGCAGAGCCAGTGCCCGGGAGACCCAGTACTTC	CASRASARETQYF
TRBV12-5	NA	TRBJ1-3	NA	TGTGCTAGTGGTTTAGGGGTTTCTGGAAACACCATATATTTT	CASGLGVSGNTIYF
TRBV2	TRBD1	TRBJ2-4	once	TGTGCCAGCAGTGCCCGGGACAGGGGGCTATTC	CASSARDRGLF
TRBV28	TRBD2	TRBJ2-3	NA	TGTGCCAGCAGCGGGGGGGGCTACACAGATACGCAGTATTTT	CASSGGGYTDTQYF
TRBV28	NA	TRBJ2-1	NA	TGTGCCAGCACCTTGACGACTGAGCAGTTCTTC	CASTLTTEQFF
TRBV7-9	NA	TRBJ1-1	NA	TGTGCCAGCAGCTTTGGGATCCGGGCTGAAGCTTTCTTT	CASSFGIRAEAFF
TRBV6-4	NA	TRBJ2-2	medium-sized	TGTGCCAGCAGTGACTCCGCACCCCCGTCCGGGGAGCTGTTTTTT	CASSDSAPPSGELFF
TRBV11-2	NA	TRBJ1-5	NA	TGTGCCAGCAGCTTGGGCGGACCATGGCAGCCCCAGCATTTT	CASSLGGPWQPQHF
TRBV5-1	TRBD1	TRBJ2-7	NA	TGCGCCAGCAGCTTGGGGACAGGGGGGTACGAGCAGTACTTC	CASSLGTGGYEQYF
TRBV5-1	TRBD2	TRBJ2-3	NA	TGCGCCAGCAGCCCTACCCTGGTGGCGGGAGGATCCGCTGGCACAGATACGCAGTATTTT	CASSPTLVAGGSAGTDTQYF